One sample yielded the 4 T cell receptor beta chains listed below, sequenced in a study of Ad26.COV2.S vaccination and SARS-CoV-2 variants. TCRdb's table, derived via immunoSEQ multiplex PCR, lists solely in-frame clones and lacks some. There are around 370,000 clones in the sample; roughly nine tenths occur only once, and about 3.9% lies in the top ten. This sample comprised peripheral blood, obtained after recovery from COVID-19. The source of these receptors is a human donor who had recovered from COVID-19.

The rearrangement links TRBV7-9 to TRBJ1-2, with D possibly being TRBD1 (6 bases). Germline CDR1 and CDR2: SEHNR and FQNEAQ (reference sequence). Trimming removed 8 bases from V and 7 bases from J, with 17 bases in between. The CDR3 sequence is 13 residues long. As DNA, the CDR3 is TGTGCCAGCGGGGCCAGGGGAAGGATTGGCTACACCTTC. Translated, it gives CASGARGRIGYTF.

As DNA, the CDR3 is TGTGCCAGCAGCCAGAGACGTTCAGCCTCTGGAAACACCATATATTTT. Protein: CASSQRRSASGNTIYF. The chain joins TRBV4-2 to TRBJ1-3, with D unresolved. CDR3 size: 16 residues. The V end was cut by 3 bases, the J end by 0 bases, with 12 bases between. The germline V gene has CDR1 LGHNA and CDR2 YNFKEQ.

V is TRBV18 and J is TRBJ2-3; D is uncertain. The CDR3 is 14 residues long. V was cut by 8 bases and J by 1 base, with 13 bases left in between. Per germline, CDR1 KGHSH and CDR2 LQKENI. The CDR3 loop reads CASAPGGGTDTQYF. CDR3 sequence (DNA): TGTGCCAGCGCCCCCGGCGGCGGCACAGATACGCAGTATTTT. Variable domain in full (rest from reference TRBV18 and TRBJ2-3): NAGVMQNPRHLVRRRGQEARLRCSPMKGHSHVYWYRQLPEEGLKFMVYLQKENIIDESGMPKERFSAEFPKEGPSILRIQQVVRGDSAAYFCASAPGGGTDTQYFGPGTRLTVL.

The chain has TRBV27 and TRBJ2-1; the D is unclear. The V end lost 3 bases, the J end lost 8 bases, and 5 bases lay between the germline ends. Germline V CDR1 and CDR2: MNHEY, SMNVEV (reference sequence). The CDR3 runs 11 residues. CDR3 in amino acids: CASSFAYEQFF. The DNA for the CDR3 is TGTGCCAGCAGTTTCGCCTATGAGCAGTTCTTC.